The next 18 T cell receptor beta chains were all read from a single sample in a study of OX40 agonist ivuxolimab in advanced cancers. Assay used: immunoSEQ multiplex PCR; TCRdb lists only in-frame clones, some missing. Among under 25,000 clones listed, approximately 80% were seen once. Sequencing was performed on CD4+ or CD8+ T cells sorted from blood, taken in a trial of the OX40 agonist ivuxolimab. The origin of the receptors is an adult with an advanced solid tumor such as melanoma, head and neck, liver or kidney cancer.

In its sample, this clone was seen a few times. The chain joins TRBV19 to TRBJ1-1; 7 positions match TRBD1. With V trimmed by 6 bases and J by 0 bases, 4 bases remained unmatched. The V gene's germline CDR1 is LNHDA and CDR2 SQIVND (reference sequence). The CDR3 has 14 amino acids. The CDR3 loop is CASRLGQLNTEAFF. The CDR3 nucleotides read TGTGCCAGTAGGTTGGGACAGCTGAACACTGAAGCTTTCTTT.

The chain uses TRBV27 and TRBJ2-1, with unresolved D. V was clipped by 3 bases and J by 5 bases, with 11 bases between them. The CDR3 contains 14 residues. The germline V gene encodes CDR1 MNHEY and CDR2 SMNVEV (reference sequence). CDR3 sequence reads: CASSFGSANNEQFF. CDR3 bases: TGTGCCAGCAGTTTTGGTTCGGCAAACAATGAGCAGTTCTTC.

This chain uses TRBV27 with TRBJ2-7, with 10 nucleotides matching TRBD1. This CDR3 is 15 amino acids long. After removal of 5 bases from V and 3 bases from J, the junction contained 7 bases not matched to a gene. Germline V gives CDR1 MNHEY, CDR2 SMNVEV (reference sequence). Here the CDR3 reads CASSPPGTGDYEQYF. As DNA, the CDR3 is TGTGCCAGCAGTCCGCCCGGGACAGGGGACTACGAGCAGTACTTC.

V is TRBV2 and J is TRBJ2-7; TRBD1 matches at 8 bases. This CDR3 is 14 amino acids long. V was clipped by 5 bases and J by 3 bases; unmatched bases: 6. Germline CDR1 and CDR2: SNHLY and FYNNEI. CDR3 in amino acids: CASSPRDRFYEQYF. Written as DNA, the CDR3 is TGTGCCAGCAGTCCCCGGGACAGGTTCTACGAGCAGTACTTC.

This clone has just a few counts. V usage is TRBV5-4 and J usage is TRBJ2-1, with D possibly being TRBD1 (6 bases). The CDR3 runs to 14 residues. In germline, CDR1 is SGHNT, CDR2 YYREEE (reference sequence). Trimming took 6 bases from V and 3 from J, leaving 13 bases between them. CDR3 protein: CASTSAQGYNEQFF. As DNA, the CDR3 is TGTGCCAGCACCTCAGCACAGGGCTACAATGAGCAGTTCTTC.

This chain's CDR3 is CATSATRGAGGDTQYF. CDR3 nucleotides: TGTGCCACCAGCGCCACACGGGGGGCCGGGGGAGATACGCAGTATTTT. J is TRBJ2-3 and V is TRBV15; the D gene is possibly TRBD2 (7 bases). Germline CDR1 is LNHNV and CDR2 is YYDKDF (reference sequence). With 5 bases removed from V and 5 bases from J, the gap between germline ends came to 20 bases. This CDR3 has 16 residues.

J is TRBJ2-2 and V is TRBV29-1; D not certain. The germline V gene has CDR1 SQVTM and CDR2 ANQGSEA. The CDR3 spans 11 residues. Between the trimmed V and J ends, which lost 3 bases and 7 bases, there was a span of 6 bases. CDR3: CSVDSGGELFF. In DNA form, the CDR3 reads TGCAGCGTTGATTCAGGCGGGGAGCTGTTTTTT.

This clone occurred a few times. The chain recombines TRBV2 with TRBJ2-7, with a tentative D call TRBD1 (6 bases). The CDR3 contains 16 residues. Looked up from germline, CDR1 is SNHLY and CDR2 is FYNNEI. Trimming took off 8 bases at V and 0 bases at J, with 20 bases between the two ends. The CDR3 nucleotides read TGTGCCAGCCCCCCCCCACAGGGAAAGGACTCCTACGAGCAGTACTTC. Its translation: CASPPPQGKDSYEQYF.

This clone is classed as medium-sized (0.01 to 0.1%). The genes are TRBV10-2 and TRBJ2-7; 7 bases map to TRBD1. The CDR3 is made up of 13 amino acids. Germline V gene lookup returns CDR1 WSHSY and CDR2 SAAADI. Trimming removed 7 bases from V and 6 bases from J; junction bases left unmatched: 9. The CDR3 is CASKNPQGSEQYF. CDR3 DNA: TGCGCCAGCAAGAACCCACAGGGGAGCGAGCAGTACTTC.

The genes are TRBV11-2 and TRBJ2-1, with 9 bases identical to TRBD2. Per the germline V gene, CDR1 is SGHAT and CDR2 is FQNNGV. The CDR3 consists of 17 residues. V lost 2 bases to trimming and J lost 4 bases; unmatched junction nucleotides: 9. The CDR3 coding sequence is TGTGCCAGCAGCTTAAGCCCGGGGACTAGCAGGTACAATGAGCAGTTCTTC. This codes for CASSLSPGTSRYNEQFF.

V is TRBV4-2 and J is TRBJ1-1; possible D gene TRBD1, 5 bases. Trimming took off 0 bases at V and 1 base at J, with 12 bases between the two ends. Per germline, CDR1 LGHNA and CDR2 YNFKEQ. CDR3 length equals 16 residues. CDR3 residues: CASSQEQGAGNTEAFF. DNA for the CDR3: TGTGCCAGCAGCCAAGAACAAGGGGCAGGGAACACTGAAGCTTTCTTT.

The genes are TRBV7-9 and TRBJ2-2; 7 bases are a match to TRBD1. The CDR3 is made up of 15 amino acids. CDR1 is SEHNR and CDR2 is FQNEAQ in the germline V gene (reference sequence). Germline trimming cut 3 bases from V and 4 bases from J; bases unmatched to any gene: 5. Here the CDR3 DNA reads TGTGCCAGCAGCTTGACAGGGTTGGGCACCGGGGAGCTGTTTTTT. Protein product: CASSLTGLGTGELFF. Based on the CDR3 plus reference TRBV7-9 and TRBJ2-2, the full variable domain is DTGVSQNPRHKITKRGQNVTFRCDPISEHNRLYWYRQTLGQGPEFLTYFQNEAQLEKSRLLSDRFSAERPKGSFSTLEIQRTEQGDSAMYLCASSLTGLGTGELFFGEGSRLTVL.

V usage is TRBV10-3 and J usage is TRBJ2-3; 8 bases align to TRBD2. Germline V gene data show CDR1 as ENHRY and CDR2 as SYGVKD. Trimming at V came to 7 bases and at J to 2 bases, leaving 5 bases not matched to a gene. CDR3 size: 14 residues. The CDR3 nucleotides read TGTGCCATCACTAGCGGGTATTTCACAGATACGCAGTATTTT. Its protein product is CAITSGYFTDTQYF.

This clone was observed a handful of times. This chain connects TRBV5-4 to TRBJ2-7; 7 positions match TRBD1. Germline V lookup: CDR1 SGHNT, CDR2 YYREEE (reference sequence). The CDR3 length is 13 residues. Germline trimming cut 3 bases from V and 6 bases from J; bases unmatched to any gene: 6. The DNA of the CDR3 is TGTGCCAGCAGCTCATCACAGGGGAGCGAGCAGTACTTC. As protein: CASSSSQGSEQYF. Complete variable domain (other parts from reference TRBV5-4 and TRBJ2-7): ETGVTQSPTHLIKTRGQQVTLRCSSQSGHNTVSWYQQALGQGPQFIFQYYREEENGRGNFPPRFSGLQFPNYSSELNVNALELDDSALYLCASSSSQGSEQYFGPGTRLTVT.

The CDR3: CASSIYRGTEAFF. CDR3 DNA sequence: TGTGCCAGTAGTATTTACAGGGGAACTGAAGCTTTCTTT. The rearrangement joins TRBV19 to TRBJ1-1; 7 positions match TRBD1. CDR1 and CDR2 from the germline V gene are LNHDA and SQIVND (reference sequence). The junction had 3 bases not matched to a gene; V was cut back by 3 bases and J by 5 bases. The CDR3 has 13 amino acids.

J is TRBJ2-7 and V is TRBV11-3; D perhaps matches TRBD1 (6 bases). The germline CDR1 and CDR2 sequences are SGHNT and YENEEA. The CDR3 loop spans 13 amino acids. V dropped 5 bases and J dropped 5 bases, with 13 bases sitting between them. This CDR3 reads CASSQVGADEQYF. The CDR3 bases are TGTGCCAGCAGCCAAGTGGGGGCCGACGAGCAGTACTTC.

The V gene is TRBV9, the J gene TRBJ2-1; D is unresolved. The CDR3 loop spans 15 amino acids. Trimming took off 0 bases at V and 0 bases at J, with 7 bases between the two ends. Per the germline V gene, CDR1 is SGDLS and CDR2 is YYNGEE. CDR3 protein: CASSVVSSSYNEQFF. The CDR3 region has the DNA TGTGCCAGCAGCGTAGTGAGCAGCTCCTACAATGAGCAGTTCTTC.

In DNA, the CDR3 is TGTGCCAGCACCACCAATGGGGGGGCCACTGAAGCTTTCTTT. This gives the protein CASTTNGGATEAFF. This sequence joins TRBV7-3 and TRBJ1-1; D might be TRBD1 (6 bases). Per germline, CDR1 SGHTA and CDR2 FQGTGA. The V gene lost 7 bases and the J gene lost 4 bases, with 16 bases spanning the gap. CDR3 length: 14 residues. The whole variable domain, remainder taken from reference TRBV7-3 and TRBJ1-1, is GAGVSQTPSNKVTEKGKYVELRCDPISGHTALYWYRQSLGQGPEFLIYFQGTGAADDSGLPNDRFFAVRPEGSVSTLKIQRTERGDSAVYLCASTTNGGATEAFFGQGTRLTVV.